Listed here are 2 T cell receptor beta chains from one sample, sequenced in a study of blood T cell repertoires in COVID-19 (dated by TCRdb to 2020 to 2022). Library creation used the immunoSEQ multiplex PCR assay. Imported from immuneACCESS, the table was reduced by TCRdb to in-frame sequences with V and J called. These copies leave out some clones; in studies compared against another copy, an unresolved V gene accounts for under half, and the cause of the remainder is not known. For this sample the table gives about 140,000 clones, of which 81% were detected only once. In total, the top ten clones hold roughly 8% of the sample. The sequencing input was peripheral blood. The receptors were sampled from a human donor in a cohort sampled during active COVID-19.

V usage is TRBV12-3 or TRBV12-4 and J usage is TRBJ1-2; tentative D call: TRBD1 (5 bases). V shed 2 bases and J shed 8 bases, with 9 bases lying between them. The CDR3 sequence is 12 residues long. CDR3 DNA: TGTGCCAGCAGTTTAATGGGGCGAGGCTACACCTTC. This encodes CASSLMGRGYTF.

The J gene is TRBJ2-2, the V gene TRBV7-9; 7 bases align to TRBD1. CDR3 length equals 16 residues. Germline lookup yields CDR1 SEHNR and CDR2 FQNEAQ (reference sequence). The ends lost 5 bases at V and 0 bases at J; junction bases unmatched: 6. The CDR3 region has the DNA TGTGCCAGCAGCATTTCCGGGACAGCGAACACCGGGGAGCTGTTTTTT. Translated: CASSISGTANTGELFF.